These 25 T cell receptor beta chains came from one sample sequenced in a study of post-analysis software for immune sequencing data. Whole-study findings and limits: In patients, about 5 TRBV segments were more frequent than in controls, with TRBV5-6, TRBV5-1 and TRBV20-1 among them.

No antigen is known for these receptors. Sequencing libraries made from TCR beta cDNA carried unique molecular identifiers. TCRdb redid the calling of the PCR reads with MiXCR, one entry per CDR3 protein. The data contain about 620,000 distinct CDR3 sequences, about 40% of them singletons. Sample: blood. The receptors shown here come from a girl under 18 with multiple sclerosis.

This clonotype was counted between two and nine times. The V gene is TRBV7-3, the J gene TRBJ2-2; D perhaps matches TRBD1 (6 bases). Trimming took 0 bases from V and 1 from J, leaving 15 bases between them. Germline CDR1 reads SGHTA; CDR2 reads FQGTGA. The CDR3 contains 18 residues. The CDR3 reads CASSLTLKQGRNTGELFF. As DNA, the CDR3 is TGTGCCAGCAGCTTAACGTTGAAGCAGGGGAGGAACACCGGGGAGCTGTTTTTT.

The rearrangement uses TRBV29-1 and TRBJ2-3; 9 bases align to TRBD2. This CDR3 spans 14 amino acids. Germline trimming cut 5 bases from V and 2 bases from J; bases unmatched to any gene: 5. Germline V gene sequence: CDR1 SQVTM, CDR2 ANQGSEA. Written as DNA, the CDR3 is TGCAGCGTTAGGAGCGGGGGGATCACAGATACGCAGTATTTT. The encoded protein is CSVRSGGITDTQYF.

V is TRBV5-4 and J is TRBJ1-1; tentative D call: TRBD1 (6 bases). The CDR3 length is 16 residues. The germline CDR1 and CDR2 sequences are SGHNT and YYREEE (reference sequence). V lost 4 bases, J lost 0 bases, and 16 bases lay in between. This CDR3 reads CASSLRRGAMNTEAFF. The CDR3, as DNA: TGTGCCAGCAGCCTGAGACGGGGGGCAATGAACACTGAAGCTTTCTTT.

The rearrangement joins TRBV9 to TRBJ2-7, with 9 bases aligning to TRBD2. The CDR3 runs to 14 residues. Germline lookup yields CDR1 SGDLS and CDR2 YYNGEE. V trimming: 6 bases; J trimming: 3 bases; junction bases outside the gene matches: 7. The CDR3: CASTTLAGVYEQYF. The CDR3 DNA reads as TGTGCCAGCACTACCTTAGCGGGAGTCTACGAGCAGTACTTC.

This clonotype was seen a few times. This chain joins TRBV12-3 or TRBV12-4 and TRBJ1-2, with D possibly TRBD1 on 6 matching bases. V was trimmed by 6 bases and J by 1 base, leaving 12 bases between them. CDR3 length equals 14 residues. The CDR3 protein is CASSLGQHNYGYTF. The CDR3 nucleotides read TGTGCCAGCAGCCTCGGACAGCATAACTATGGCTACACCTTC.

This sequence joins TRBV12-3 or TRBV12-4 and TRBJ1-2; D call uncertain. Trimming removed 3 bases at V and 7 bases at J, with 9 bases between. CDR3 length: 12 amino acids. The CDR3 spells CASSFSKGGYTF. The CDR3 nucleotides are TGTGCCAGCAGTTTCTCTAAGGGTGGCTACACCTTC.

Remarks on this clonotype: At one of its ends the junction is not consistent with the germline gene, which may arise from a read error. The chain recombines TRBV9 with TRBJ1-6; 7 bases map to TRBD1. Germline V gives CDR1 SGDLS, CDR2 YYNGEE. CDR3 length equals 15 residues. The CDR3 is CTSSVWGTANSPLHF. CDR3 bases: TGTACCAGCAGCGTATGGGGGACAGCTAATTCGCCCCTCCACTTT. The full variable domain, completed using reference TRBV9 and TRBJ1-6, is DSGVTQTPKHLITATGQRVTLRCSPRSGDLSVYWYQQSLDQGLQFLIQYYNGEERAKGNILERFSAQQFPDLHSELNLSSLELGDSALYFCTSSVWGTANSPLHFGNGTRLTVT.

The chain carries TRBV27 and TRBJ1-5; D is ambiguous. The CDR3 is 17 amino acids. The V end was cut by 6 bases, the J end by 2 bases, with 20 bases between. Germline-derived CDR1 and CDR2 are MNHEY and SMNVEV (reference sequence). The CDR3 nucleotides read TGTGCCAGCAGCCCGATGAAACCGGTAAACGGCAATCAGCCCCAGCATTTT. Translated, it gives CASSPMKPVNGNQPQHF.

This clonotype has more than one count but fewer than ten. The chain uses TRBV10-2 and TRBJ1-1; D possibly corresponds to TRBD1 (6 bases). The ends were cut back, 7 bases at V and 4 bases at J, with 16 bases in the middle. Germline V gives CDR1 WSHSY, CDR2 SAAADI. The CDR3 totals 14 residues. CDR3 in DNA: TGCGCCAGCAACCTAGGGACATTGGGCACTGAAGCTTTCTTT. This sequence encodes CASNLGTLGTEAFF.

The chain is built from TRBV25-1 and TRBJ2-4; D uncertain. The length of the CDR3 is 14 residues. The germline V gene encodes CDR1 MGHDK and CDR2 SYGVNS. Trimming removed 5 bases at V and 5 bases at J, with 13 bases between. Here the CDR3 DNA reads TGTGCCAGCAGTACCCAGACGTCCGAAAACATTCAGTACTTC. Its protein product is CASSTQTSENIQYF.

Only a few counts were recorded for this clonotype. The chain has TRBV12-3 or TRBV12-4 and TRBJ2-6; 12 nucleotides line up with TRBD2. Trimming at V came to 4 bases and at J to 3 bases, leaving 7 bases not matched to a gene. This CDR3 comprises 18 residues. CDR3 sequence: CASSSTSGGLFGANVLTF. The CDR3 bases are TGTGCCAGCAGTTCCACTAGCGGGGGGCTGTTTGGGGCCAACGTCCTGACTTTC.

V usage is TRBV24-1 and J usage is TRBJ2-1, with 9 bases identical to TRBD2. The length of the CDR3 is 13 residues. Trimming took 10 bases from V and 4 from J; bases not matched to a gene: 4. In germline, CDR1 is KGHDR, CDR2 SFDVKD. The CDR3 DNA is TGTGCCACTACTAGCGGGCAATACAATGAGCAGTTCTTC. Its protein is CATTSGQYNEQFF.

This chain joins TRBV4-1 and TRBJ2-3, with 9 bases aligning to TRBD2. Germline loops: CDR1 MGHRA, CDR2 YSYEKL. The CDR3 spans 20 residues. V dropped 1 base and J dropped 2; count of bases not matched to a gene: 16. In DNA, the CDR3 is TGCGCCAGCAGCCAAGTTGAGGGGGATATGACTAGCGGATACACAGATACGCAGTATTTT. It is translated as CASSQVEGDMTSGYTDTQYF.

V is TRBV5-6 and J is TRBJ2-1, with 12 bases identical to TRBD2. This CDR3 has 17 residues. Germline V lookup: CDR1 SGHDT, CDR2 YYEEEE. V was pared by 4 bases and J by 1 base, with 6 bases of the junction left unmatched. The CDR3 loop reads CASSVRLAGVSYNEQFF. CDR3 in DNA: TGTGCCAGCAGCGTACGACTAGCGGGAGTATCCTACAATGAGCAGTTCTTC.

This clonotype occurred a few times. The CDR3 nucleotides read TGCGCCAGCAGCTTGGAGGTTAGGAGAGGGGACGGAAGCTATGGCTACACCTTC. This encodes CASSLEVRRGDGSYGYTF. This chain connects TRBV5-1 to TRBJ1-2, with a weak D call TRBD1 (5 bases). Trimming took off 0 bases at V and 4 bases at J, with 22 bases between the two ends. The CDR3 spans 18 residues. Germline CDR1 reads SGHRS; CDR2 reads YFSETQ. The variable domain in full, completed from reference TRBV5-1 and TRBJ1-2, reads KAGVTQTPRYLIKTRGQQVTLSCSPISGHRSVSWYQQTPGQGLQFLFEYFSETQRNKGNFPGRFSGRQFSNSRSEMNVSTLELGDSALYLCASSLEVRRGDGSYGYTFGSGTRLTVV.

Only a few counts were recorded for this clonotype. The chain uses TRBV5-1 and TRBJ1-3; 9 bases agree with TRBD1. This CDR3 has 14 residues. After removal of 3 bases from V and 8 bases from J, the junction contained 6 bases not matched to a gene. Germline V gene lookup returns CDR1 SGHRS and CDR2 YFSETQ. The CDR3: CASSSQGAADTIYF. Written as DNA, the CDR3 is TGCGCCAGCAGCTCACAGGGGGCGGCTGACACCATATATTTT.

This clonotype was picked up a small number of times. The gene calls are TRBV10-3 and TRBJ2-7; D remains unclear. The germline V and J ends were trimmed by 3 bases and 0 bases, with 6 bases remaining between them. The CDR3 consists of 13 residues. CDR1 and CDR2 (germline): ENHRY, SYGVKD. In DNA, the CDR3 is TGTGCCATCAGTGACGACGGCTCCTACGAGCAGTACTTC. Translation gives CAISDDGSYEQYF.

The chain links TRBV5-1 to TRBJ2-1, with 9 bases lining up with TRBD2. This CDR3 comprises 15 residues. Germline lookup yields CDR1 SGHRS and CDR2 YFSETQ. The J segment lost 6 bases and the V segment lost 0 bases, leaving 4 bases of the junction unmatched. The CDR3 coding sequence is TGCGCCAGCAGCTTGGATCTAGCGGGATCCAATGAGCAGTTCTTC. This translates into CASSLDLAGSNEQFF.

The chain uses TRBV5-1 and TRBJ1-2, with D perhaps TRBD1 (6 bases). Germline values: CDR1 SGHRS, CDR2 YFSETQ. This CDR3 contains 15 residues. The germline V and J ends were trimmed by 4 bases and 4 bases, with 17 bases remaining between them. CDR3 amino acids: CASSPTGTESYGYTF. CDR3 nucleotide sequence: TGCGCCAGCAGCCCTACAGGGACGGAGAGCTATGGCTACACCTTC. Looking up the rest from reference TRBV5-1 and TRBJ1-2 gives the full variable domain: KAGVTQTPRYLIKTRGQQVTLSCSPISGHRSVSWYQQTPGQGLQFLFEYFSETQRNKGNFPGRFSGRQFSNSRSEMNVSTLELGDSALYLCASSPTGTESYGYTFGSGTRLTVV.

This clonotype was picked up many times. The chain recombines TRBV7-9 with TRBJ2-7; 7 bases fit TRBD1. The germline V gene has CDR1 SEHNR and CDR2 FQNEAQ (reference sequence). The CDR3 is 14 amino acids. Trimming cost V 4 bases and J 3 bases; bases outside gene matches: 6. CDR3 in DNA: TGTGCCAGCAGCTCCAGACAGGGTAGCTACGAGCAGTACTTC. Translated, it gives CASSSRQGSYEQYF.

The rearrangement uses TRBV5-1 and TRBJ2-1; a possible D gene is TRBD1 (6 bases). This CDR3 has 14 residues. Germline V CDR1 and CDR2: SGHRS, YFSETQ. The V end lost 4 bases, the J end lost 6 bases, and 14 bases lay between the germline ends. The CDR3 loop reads CASSGIGTPNEQFF. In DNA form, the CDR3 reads TGCGCCAGCAGCGGGATAGGGACACCCAATGAGCAGTTCTTC.

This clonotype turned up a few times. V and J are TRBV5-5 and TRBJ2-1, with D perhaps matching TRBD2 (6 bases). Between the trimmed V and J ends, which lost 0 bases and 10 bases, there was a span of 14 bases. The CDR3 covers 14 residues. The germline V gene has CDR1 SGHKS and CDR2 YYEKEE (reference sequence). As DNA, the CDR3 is TGTGCCAGCAGCTTGGTACCTAGCGCGCAGGAGCAGTTCTTC. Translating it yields CASSLVPSAQEQFF.

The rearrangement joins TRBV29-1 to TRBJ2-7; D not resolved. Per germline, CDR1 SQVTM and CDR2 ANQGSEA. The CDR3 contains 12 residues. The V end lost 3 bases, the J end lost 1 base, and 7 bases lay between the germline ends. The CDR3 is CSVDGGSYEQYF. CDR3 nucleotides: TGCAGCGTTGACGGCGGTTCCTACGAGCAGTACTTC.

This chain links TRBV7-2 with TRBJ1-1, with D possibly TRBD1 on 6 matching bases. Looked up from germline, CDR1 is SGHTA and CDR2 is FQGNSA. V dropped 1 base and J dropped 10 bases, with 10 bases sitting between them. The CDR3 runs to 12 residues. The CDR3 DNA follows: TGTGCCAGCAGCTTAGGGGGGGACACAGCTTTCTTT. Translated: CASSLGGDTAFF. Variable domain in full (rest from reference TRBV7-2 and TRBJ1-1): GAGVSQSPSNKVTEKGKDVELRCDPISGHTALYWYRQSLGQGLEFLIYFQGNSAPDKSGLPSDRFSAERTGGSVSTLTIQRTQQEDSAVYLCASSLGGDTAFFGQGTRLTVV.

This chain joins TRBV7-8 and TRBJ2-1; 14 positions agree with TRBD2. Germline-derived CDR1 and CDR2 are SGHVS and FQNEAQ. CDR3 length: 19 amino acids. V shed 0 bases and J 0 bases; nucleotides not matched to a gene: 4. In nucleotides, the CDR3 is TGTGCCAGCAGCTTAGCGGGACTAGCGGGAGTCAGCTCCTACAATGAGCAGTTCTTC. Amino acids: CASSLAGLAGVSSYNEQFF.